This T cell receptor (gamma chain) derives from a study of Vδ1+ human thymocytes. Study-wide findings and caveats: Approximately 19% of thymic delta-chain sequences were Vdelta2, with few Vdelta3, unlike blood Vdelta1+ controls. Highly polyclonal TRG and TRD repertoires with Gaussian CDR3 length distributions appeared in thymus.

Sequences come from RNA converted to cDNA by reverse transcription. Multiplex PCR used pooled V-gene forward primers and a constant-region reverse primer to amplify CDR3s. TCRdb applied CATT to the multiplex PCR reads for clone calling. The sample has 25,000 to 35,000 gamma-chain clones; over 15% are singletons. Details on this clone: Its antigen is not identified.

Trimming at V came to 1 base and at J to 2 bases, leaving 5 bases not matched to a gene. Per the germline V gene, CDR1 is VINAFY and CDR2 is YDVSNSKD. This CDR3 comprises 14 residues. The chain uses TRGV5 and TRGJ1 or TRGJ2. The sequenced sample consisted of Vdelta1+ gamma-delta thymocytes from the thymus. Indicated subset: FACS-sorted CD3+ TCRalphabeta- TCRVdelta1+ TCRVdelta2- thymocytes. The receptor's source is a boy under three years old who had congenital heart surgery. The CDR3: CATWDRIHYYKKLF. In DNA form, the CDR3 reads TGTGCCACCTGGGACAGAATCCATTATTATAAGAAACTCTTT.